The clone carrying this T cell receptor beta chain was picked up many times. TCRdb reprocessed the 5' RACE reads via MiXCR and lists one record per CDR3 protein. This table holds about 400,000 distinct CDR3 sequences, roughly 15% found once. This entry belongs to a study of T-cell memory formation after mild COVID-19. The clonotype was recovered from a man younger than 35 who had mild COVID-19 (a few samples of this study predate the infection). Cell type and time point are not known. Input material: PBMCs or a T cell subset sorted from them (not recorded which).

CDR3: CASSQDRGLAGDPYEQYF. CDR3 nucleotide sequence: TGCGCCAGCAGCCAAGATAGGGGACTAGCGGGGGACCCCTACGAGCAGTACTTC. This sequence joins TRBV4-3 and TRBJ2-7; 14 bases are a match to TRBD2. Germline lookup yields CDR1 LGHNA and CDR2 YSLEER. With 0 bases clipped from V and 2 bases from J, the junction kept 6 bases outside the gene matches. The CDR3 runs to 18 residues.